The entry below describes one T cell receptor (beta chain). The sample holds a few counts of this clonotype. There is no known antigen for this receptor. It has no much larger one-base neighbor in the sample; base qualities were not kept. The sample comes from a study of T cell repertoires in cytomegalovirus infection (dated by TCRdb to the late 2010s). Notes on the research overall: Alongside well-studied HLA-B-restricted epitopes, the peptide stimulations were aimed at recently identified HLA-C-restricted CMV epitopes, whose presentation resists viral immunomodulation. Donor HLA type was relevant to the analysis, because carriage of CMV infection together with the matching HLA type was indicated by public TCR beta signatures.

Sample treatment or condition, as interpreted from the label and publication: in vitro stimulation with specific CMV peptide epitopes to enrich CMV-specific T cells. Points the paper makes about the study in general: The ex vivo response was dominated by HLA-C-restricted CMV-specific TCR beta clonotypes, which also provided the single most frequent clonotype in two of eight donors. Cumulative frequency of public TCR beta family members discriminated carriers of CMV infection plus the relevant HLA type in this cohort and an independent approximately 350-donor cohort.

TCRdb records Illumina HiSeq 1500 as the sequencer. Clones were called with MiXCR by TCRdb after fastp trimmed the public reads at Q25, and only in-frame beta chains were retained. Rows are combined by CDR3 protein, so each entry shows the most common genes and DNA. A total of about 50,000 distinct CDR3 sequences appear in this sample, about 20% of them only once. The ten largest clones represent 80% of the sample. CDR3 length: 15 amino acids, cysteine to phenylalanine. Only CDR3 DNA remains: 45 bases, in frame from the first base. At the junction V is shortened by 5 bases and J by 8 bases, with 21 bases in between. Looking up the germline V gene (reference sequence) yields CDR1 LNHDA and CDR2 SQIVND.

Sequencing used CD8+ T cells from cultured PBMCs, obtained from culture after CMV antigen stimulation. The chain is assembled from TRBV19 and TRBJ1-2; D gene: possibly TRBD1, on 6 matching bases. The receptor comes from a human donor in good health (CMV status not recorded). Some clones in this sample may be carry-over from other donors' samples. The CDR3 amino acid sequence is: CASSFRQERGDGYTF. The nucleotide sequence reads as follows: TGTGCCAGTAGTTTTAGACAGGAACGAGGGGACGGCTACACCTTC. Reference TRBV19 and TRBJ1-2 proteins supply the regions before and after the CDR3; the full variable domain is: DGGITQSPKYLFRKEGQNVTLSCEQNLNHDAMYWYRQDPGQGLRLIYYSQIVNDFQKGDIAEGYSVSREKKESFPLTVTSAQKNPTAFYLCASSFRQERGDGYTFGSGTRLTVV.